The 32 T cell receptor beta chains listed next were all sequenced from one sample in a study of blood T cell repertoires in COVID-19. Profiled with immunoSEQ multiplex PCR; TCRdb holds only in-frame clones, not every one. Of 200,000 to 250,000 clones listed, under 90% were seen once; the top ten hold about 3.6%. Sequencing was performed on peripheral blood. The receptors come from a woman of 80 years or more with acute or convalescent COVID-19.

The CDR3 here is CATSDTGQGSGTEAFF. The CDR3 nucleotides are TGTGCCACCAGTGATACGGGACAGGGATCGGGGACTGAAGCTTTCTTT. The chain combines TRBV24-1 with TRBJ1-1; TRBD1 agrees at 9 bases. With V trimmed by 3 bases and J by 5 bases, 9 bases remained unmatched. The CDR3 contains 16 residues. Germline V gene lookup returns CDR1 KGHDR and CDR2 SFDVKD.

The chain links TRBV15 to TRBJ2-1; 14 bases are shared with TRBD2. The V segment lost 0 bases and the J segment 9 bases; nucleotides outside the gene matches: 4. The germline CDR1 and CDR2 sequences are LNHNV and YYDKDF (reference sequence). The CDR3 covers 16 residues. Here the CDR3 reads CATSRDGLAGGGEQFF. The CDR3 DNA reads TGTGCCACCAGCAGAGACGGACTAGCGGGGGGCGGTGAGCAGTTCTTC.

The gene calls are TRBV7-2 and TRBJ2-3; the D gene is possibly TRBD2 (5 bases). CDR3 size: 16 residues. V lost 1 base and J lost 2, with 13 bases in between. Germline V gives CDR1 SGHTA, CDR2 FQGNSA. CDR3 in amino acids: CASSLGAAIHTDTQYF. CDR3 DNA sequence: TGTGCCAGCAGCTTAGGAGCGGCCATTCACACAGATACGCAGTATTTT. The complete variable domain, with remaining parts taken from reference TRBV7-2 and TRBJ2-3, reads GAGVSQSPSNKVTEKGKDVELRCDPISGHTALYWYRQSLGQGLEFLIYFQGNSAPDKSGLPSDRFSAERTGGSVSTLTIQRTQQEDSAVYLCASSLGAAIHTDTQYFGPGTRLTVL.

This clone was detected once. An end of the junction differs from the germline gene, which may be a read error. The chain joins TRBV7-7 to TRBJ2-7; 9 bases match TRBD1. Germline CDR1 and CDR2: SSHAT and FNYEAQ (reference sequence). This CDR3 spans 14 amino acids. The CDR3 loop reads CASSPGDRAHEQYF. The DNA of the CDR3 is TGTGCTAGCAGTCCAGGGGACAGGGCCCACGAGCAGTACTTC.

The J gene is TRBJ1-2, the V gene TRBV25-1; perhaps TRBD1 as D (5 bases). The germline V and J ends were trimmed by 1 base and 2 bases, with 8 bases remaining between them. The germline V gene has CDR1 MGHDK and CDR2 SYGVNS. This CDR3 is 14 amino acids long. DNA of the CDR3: TGTGCCAGCAGTGAATGGGGGGGGAACTATGGCTACACCTTC. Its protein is CASSEWGGNYGYTF.

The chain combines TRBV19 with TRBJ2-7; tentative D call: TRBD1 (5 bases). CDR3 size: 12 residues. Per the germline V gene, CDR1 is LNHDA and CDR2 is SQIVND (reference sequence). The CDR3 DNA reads TGTGCGGTGGGGAACAGGCCGTACGAGCAGTACTTC. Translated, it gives CAVGNRPYEQYF.

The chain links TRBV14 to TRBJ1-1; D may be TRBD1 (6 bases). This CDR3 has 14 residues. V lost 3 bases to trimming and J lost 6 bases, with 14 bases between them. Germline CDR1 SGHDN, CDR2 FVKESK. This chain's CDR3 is CASSHLTGWAEAFF. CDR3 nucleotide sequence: TGTGCCAGCAGCCACCTAACAGGGTGGGCTGAAGCTTTCTTT.

The CDR3 DNA is TGTGCCAGCACCTTGAGCGGGTTCGAGGGCACTGAAGCTTTCTTT. It yields the protein CASTLSGFEGTEAFF. The chain links TRBV6-5 to TRBJ1-1; no firm D call. CDR3 length: 15 residues. Germline V gene lookup returns CDR1 MNHEY and CDR2 SVGAGI. Trimming left V 7 bases short and J 4 bases short, with 19 bases between.

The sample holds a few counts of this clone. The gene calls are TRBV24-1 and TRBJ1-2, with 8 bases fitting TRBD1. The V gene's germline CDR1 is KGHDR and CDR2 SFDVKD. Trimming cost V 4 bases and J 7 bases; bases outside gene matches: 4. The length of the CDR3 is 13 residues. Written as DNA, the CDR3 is TGTGCCACCAGTGAACTCGACAGGGGTGGCTACACCTTC. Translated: CATSELDRGGYTF.

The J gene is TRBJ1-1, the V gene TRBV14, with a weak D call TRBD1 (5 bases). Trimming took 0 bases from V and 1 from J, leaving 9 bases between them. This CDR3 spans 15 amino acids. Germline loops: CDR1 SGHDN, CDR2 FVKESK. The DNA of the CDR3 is TGTGCCAGCAGCCAAGAGGGGCGGAGGAACACTGAAGCTTTCTTT. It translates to CASSQEGRRNTEAFF.

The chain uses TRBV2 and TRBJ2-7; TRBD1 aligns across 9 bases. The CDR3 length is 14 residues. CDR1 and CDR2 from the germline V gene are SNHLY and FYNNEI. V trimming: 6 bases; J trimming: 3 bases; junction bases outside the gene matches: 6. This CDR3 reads CASRPGTGNYEQYF. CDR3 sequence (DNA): TGTGCCAGCAGGCCCGGGACAGGGAACTACGAGCAGTACTTC.

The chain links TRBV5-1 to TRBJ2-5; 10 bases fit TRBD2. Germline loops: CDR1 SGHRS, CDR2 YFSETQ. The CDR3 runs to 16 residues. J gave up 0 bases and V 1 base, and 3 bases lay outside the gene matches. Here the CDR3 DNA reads TGCGCCAGCAGCTTGATAACTAGCGGGAACCAAGAGACCCAGTACTTC. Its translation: CASSLITSGNQETQYF.

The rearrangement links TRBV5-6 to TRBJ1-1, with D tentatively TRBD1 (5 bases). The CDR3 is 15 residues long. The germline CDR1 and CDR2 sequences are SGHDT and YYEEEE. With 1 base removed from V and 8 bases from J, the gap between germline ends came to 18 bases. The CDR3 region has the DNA TGTGCCAGCAGCTTGCTGGGACGGGGGAAAGAAGAAGCTTTCTTT. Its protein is CASSLLGRGKEEAFF.

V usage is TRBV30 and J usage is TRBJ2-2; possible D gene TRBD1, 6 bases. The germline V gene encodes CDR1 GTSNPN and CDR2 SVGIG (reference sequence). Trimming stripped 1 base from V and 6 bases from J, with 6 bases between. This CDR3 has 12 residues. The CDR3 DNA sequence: TGTGCCTGGAGTGACAGGGCCGGGGAGCTGTTTTTT. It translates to CAWSDRAGELFF.

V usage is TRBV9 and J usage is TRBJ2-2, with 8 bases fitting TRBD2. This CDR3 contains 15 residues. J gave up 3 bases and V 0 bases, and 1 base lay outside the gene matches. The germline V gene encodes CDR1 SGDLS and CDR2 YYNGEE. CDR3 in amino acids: CASSVGAGDTGELFF. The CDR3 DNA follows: TGTGCCAGCAGCGTAGGAGCGGGGGACACCGGGGAGCTGTTTTTT.

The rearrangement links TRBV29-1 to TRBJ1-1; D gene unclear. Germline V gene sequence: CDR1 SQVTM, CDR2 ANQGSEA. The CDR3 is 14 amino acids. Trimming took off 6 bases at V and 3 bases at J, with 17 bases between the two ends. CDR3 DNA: TGCAGCGTCCCCGGGAGTACAGAGTACACTGAAGCTTTCTTT. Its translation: CSVPGSTEYTEAFF. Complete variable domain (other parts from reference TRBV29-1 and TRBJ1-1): SAVISQKPSRDICQRGTSLTIQCQVDSQVTMMFWYRQQPGQSLTLIATANQGSEATYESGFVIDKFPISRPNLTFSTLTVSNMSPEDSSIYLCSVPGSTEYTEAFFGQGTRLTVV.

CDR3 DNA: TGTGCCAGCAGTGAAGGTGGGAGACCCCTCCACTTT. Protein sequence: CASSEGGRPLHF. This sequence joins TRBV2 and TRBJ1-6; no firm D call. Trimming stripped 1 base from V and 12 bases from J, with 7 bases between. The CDR3 totals 12 residues. The germline CDR1 and CDR2 sequences are SNHLY and FYNNEI.

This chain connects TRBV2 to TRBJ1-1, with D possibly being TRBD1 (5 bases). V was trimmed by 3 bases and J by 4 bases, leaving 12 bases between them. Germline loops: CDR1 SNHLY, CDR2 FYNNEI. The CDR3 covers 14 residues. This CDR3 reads CASSDGVQGTEAFF. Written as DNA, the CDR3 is TGTGCCAGCAGTGATGGGGTCCAGGGCACTGAAGCTTTCTTT.

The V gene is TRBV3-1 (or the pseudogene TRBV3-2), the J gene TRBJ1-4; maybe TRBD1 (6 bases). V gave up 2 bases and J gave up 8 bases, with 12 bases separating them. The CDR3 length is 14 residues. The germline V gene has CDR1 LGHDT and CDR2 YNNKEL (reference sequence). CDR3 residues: CASSQSRGGEKLFF. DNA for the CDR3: TGTGCCAGCAGCCAATCCAGGGGAGGGGAAAAACTGTTTTTT.

CDR3 DNA: TGTGCCAGCAGCCCAGGGGGTGGCACAGATACGCAGTATTTT. This translates into CASSPGGGTDTQYF. V usage is TRBV7-3 and J usage is TRBJ2-3, with 7 bases matching TRBD1. The V gene's germline CDR1 is SGHTA and CDR2 FQGTGA. The J segment lost 1 base and the V segment lost 5 bases, leaving 3 bases of the junction unmatched. The CDR3 is 14 residues long.

As DNA, the CDR3 is TGTGCCAGCAGCTTAACGTTGGCCCTTGACGTCGGGACTAGCGATCTAGCCAAAAACATTCAGTACTTC. It encodes CASSLTLALDVGTSDLAKNIQYF. This chain connects TRBV7-3 to TRBJ2-4; 10 bases match TRBD2. The germline V gene encodes CDR1 SGHTA and CDR2 FQGTGA. The J segment lost 0 bases and the V segment lost 0 bases, leaving 20 bases of the junction unmatched. CDR3 length: 23 amino acids.

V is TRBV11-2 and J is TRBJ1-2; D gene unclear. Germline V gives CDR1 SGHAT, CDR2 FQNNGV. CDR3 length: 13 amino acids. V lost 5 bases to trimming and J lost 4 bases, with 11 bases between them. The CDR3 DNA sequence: TGTGCCAGCAGCCCCCTCGGGGTCTATGGCTACACCTTC. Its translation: CASSPLGVYGYTF.

Written as DNA, the CDR3 is TGTGCCACCAGCAGTGGCATTTTGGTTAGCAATCAGCCCCAGCATTTT. This codes for CATSSGILVSNQPQHF. The chain has TRBV15 and TRBJ1-5; D unresolved. Germline V gene sequence: CDR1 LNHNV, CDR2 YYDKDF (reference sequence). The CDR3 loop spans 16 amino acids. The V gene lost 3 bases and the J gene lost 0 bases, with 12 bases spanning the gap.

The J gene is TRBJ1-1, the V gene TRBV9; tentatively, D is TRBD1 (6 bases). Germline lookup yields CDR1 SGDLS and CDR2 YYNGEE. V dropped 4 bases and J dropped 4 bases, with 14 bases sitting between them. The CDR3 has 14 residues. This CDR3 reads CASSPTGLGTEAFF. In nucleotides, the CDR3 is TGTGCCAGCAGCCCCACAGGGTTGGGCACTGAAGCTTTCTTT.

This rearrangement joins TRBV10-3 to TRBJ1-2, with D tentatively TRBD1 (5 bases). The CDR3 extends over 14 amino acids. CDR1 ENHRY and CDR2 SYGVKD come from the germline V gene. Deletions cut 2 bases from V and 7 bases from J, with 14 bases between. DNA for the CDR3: TGTGCCATCAGTGAGAGGGTAGGGGTCGGTGGCTACACCTTC. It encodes CAISERVGVGGYTF.

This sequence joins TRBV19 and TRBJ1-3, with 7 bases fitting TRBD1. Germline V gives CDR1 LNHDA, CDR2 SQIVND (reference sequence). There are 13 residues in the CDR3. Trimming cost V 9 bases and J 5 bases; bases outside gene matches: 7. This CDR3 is CASVQTGRNTIYF. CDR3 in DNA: TGTGCCAGCGTTCAGACAGGGCGAAACACCATATATTTT.

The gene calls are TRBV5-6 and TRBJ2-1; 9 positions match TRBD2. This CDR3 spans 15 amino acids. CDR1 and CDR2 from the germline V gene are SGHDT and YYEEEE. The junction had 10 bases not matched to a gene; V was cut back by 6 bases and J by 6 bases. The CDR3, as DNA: TGTGCCAGCACCATGATCGGGACTAGCATCAATGAGCAGTTCTTC. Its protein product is CASTMIGTSINEQFF.

This CDR3 reads CASSEVRANYGYTF. CDR3 nucleotides: TGTGCCAGCAGTGAAGTGCGGGCTAACTATGGCTACACCTTC. The V and J genes are TRBV2 and TRBJ1-2; no clear D gene. Trimming stripped 1 base from V and 0 bases from J, with 6 bases between. Looked up from germline, CDR1 is SNHLY and CDR2 is FYNNEI. The CDR3 contains 14 residues. Combining the CDR3 with reference TRBV2 and TRBJ1-2 gives the whole variable domain EPEVTQTPSHQVTQMGQEVILRCVPISNHLYFYWYRQILGQKVEFLVSFYNNEISEKSEIFDDQFSVERPDGSNFTLKIRSTKLEDSAMYFCASSEVRANYGYTFGSGTRLTVV.

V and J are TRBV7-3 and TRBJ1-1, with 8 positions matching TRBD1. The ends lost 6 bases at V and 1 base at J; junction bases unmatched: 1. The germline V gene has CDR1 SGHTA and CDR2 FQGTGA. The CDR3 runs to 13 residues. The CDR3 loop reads CASRDRANTEAFF. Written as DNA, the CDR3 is TGTGCCAGCAGGGACAGGGCGAACACTGAAGCTTTCTTT.

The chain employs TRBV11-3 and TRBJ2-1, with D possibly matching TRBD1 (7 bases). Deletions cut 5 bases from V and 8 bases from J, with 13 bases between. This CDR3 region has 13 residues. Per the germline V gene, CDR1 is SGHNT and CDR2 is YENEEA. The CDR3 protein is CASSLLRGDEQFF. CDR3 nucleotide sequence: TGTGCCAGCAGCCTTCTCAGGGGGGATGAGCAGTTCTTC. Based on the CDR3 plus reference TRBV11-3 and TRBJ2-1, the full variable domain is EAGVVQSPRYKIIEKKQPVAFWCNPISGHNTLYWYLQNLGQGPELLIRYENEEAVDDSQLPKDRFSAERLKGVDSTLKIQPAELGDSAVYLCASSLLRGDEQFFGPGTRLTVL.

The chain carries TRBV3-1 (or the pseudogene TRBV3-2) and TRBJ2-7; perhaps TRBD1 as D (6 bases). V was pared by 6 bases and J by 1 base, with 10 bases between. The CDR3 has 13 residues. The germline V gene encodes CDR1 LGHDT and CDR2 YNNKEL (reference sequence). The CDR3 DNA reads TGTGCCAGCAGTTCGAGGGGGTCCTACGAGCAGTACTTC. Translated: CASSSRGSYEQYF.

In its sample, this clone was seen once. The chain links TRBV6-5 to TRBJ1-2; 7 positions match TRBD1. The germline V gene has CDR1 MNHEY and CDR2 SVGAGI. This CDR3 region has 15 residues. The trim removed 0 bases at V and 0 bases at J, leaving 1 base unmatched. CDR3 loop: CASSYSGTANYGYTF. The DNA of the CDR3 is TGTGCCAGCAGTTACTCGGGGACAGCTAACTATGGCTACACCTTC.